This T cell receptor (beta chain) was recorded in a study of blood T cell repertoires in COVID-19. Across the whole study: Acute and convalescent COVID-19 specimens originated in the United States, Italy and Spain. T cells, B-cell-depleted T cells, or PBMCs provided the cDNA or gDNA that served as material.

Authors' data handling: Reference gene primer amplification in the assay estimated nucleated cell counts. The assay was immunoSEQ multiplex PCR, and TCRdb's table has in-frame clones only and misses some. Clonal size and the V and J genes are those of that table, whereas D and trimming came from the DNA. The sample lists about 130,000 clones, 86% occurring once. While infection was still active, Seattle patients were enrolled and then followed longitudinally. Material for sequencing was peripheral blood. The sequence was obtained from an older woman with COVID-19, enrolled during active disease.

The CDR3, as DNA: TGTGCCACCAGTGAGGTTAAGGGGGACGGCTACACCTTC. This gives the protein CATSEVKGDGYTF. J is TRBJ1-2 and V is TRBV24-1; TRBD1 is a possible D gene (6 bases). V dropped 4 bases and J dropped 8 bases, with 13 bases sitting between them. The CDR3 is made up of 13 amino acids. CDR1 KGHDR and CDR2 SFDVKD come from the germline V gene.